The entry below gives a single T cell receptor (beta chain) sequence along with its context. No antigen is known for it. No qualities accompany the bases; no much larger clone lies one base away. These data are taken from a study of CD8+CD57+ T cells in acquired aplastic anemia (dated 2018 in TCRdb). Regarding the research as a whole: Extracted DNA from sorted CD4+ and CD8+ cells averaged approximately 3 ug, ranging from roughly 0.19 to 27.4 ug. Healthy donor samples averaged about 10 million reads for CD4+ and 11 million to 13 million for CD8+ cells.

Study-level results and caveats: Nearly 30 CD8+ CDR3 sequences were found in both patients and controls but appeared to be highly expressed in patients and within the immunodominant clones of the patients. CD8+ Simpson's diversity did not differ significantly between patients and healthy controls (P=0.060).

Counted from cysteine to phenylalanine, this CDR3 has 14 amino acids. The DNA shown is the 42-base CDR3, in frame from base 1. CDR1 is given as SGDLS and CDR2 as YYNGEE, both from the germline V gene. Deletion took 1 base off V and 13 bases off J, with a span of 20 bases between the germline ends. The study deep-sequenced TCR repertoires of sorted CD4+ and CD8+ blood T cells from severe aplastic anemia patients and healthy subjects. Ficoll-Paque density gradient centrifugation was used to isolate peripheral blood mononuclear cells. Before DNA was extracted, CD4+ and CD8+ T cells were sorted using either FACS or magnetic beads. Genomic DNA served as template for TCR beta VDJ combination and CDR3 sequence profiling. An Illumina HiSeq 2000 was used for TCR repertoire sequencing. The paper's processing steps were these. Repertoires were assessed using TRBV/TRBJ rearrangement plots, CDR3 size and DJ length profiles, and Simpson's diversity index. The immunodominant clone was defined as the most abundant DNA sequence in deep sequencing data. CDR3 amino acid sequences were checked for sharing between subjects and were compared against published repertoires and the VDJdb database. TCRdb applied fastp at Q25 and MiXCR to the public reads, then kept only in-frame beta chains. Under each unique CDR3 protein, matching rows form one entry showing the most common genes and DNA. The V and J calls shown here were made by TCRdb, not taken from the authors' results. Within this sample are about 420,000 distinct CDR3 sequences, with about two thirds of them counted one time only. 4% of the sample belongs to the ten largest clones.

Sequenced sample: sorted CD4+, CD8+, or CD8+CD57+ T cells (not recorded which) from PBMCs. This TCR was recovered from a human donor in good health, serving as a control. The V gene is TRBV9 and the J gene is TRBJ1-1; the D segment cannot be called with confidence. Read as DNA, the sequence is TGTGCCAGCAGCGTAACTATGCTAGAGACCCAAGATTTCTTT. This yields the protein CASSVTMLETQDFF.